The 13 T cell receptor beta chains below come from one sample, sequenced in a study of CD8+CD57+ T cells in acquired aplastic anemia. Profiling of TCR beta VDJ combinations and CDR3 sequences used genomic DNA as template. TCRdb analysed the reads with MiXCR anew, one entry per CDR3 protein. The table shows a few hundred thousand distinct CDR3 sequences, with roughly three fifths occurring only once. Sequencing used sorted CD4+, CD8+, or CD8+CD57+ T cells (not recorded which) from PBMCs. These receptors were taken from a human donor with severe aplastic anemia or a healthy control (not recorded which).

This clonotype was picked up many times. For the CDR3, the DNA is TGCGCCAGCAGCTTGGTCTTGGGGGGAGGCACAGATACGCAGTATTTT. Its protein product is CASSLVLGGGTDTQYF. The chain has TRBV5-1 and TRBJ2-3; D may be TRBD2 (6 bases). Per germline, CDR1 SGHRS and CDR2 YFSETQ. Trimming took off 0 bases at V and 1 base at J, with 12 bases between the two ends. CDR3 length: 16 residues.

In its sample, this clonotype was seen many times. The chain couples TRBV9 to TRBJ1-2; TRBD1 matches 9 bases. The germline V gene has CDR1 SGDLS and CDR2 YYNGEE. CDR3 length: 15 residues. The V segment lost 0 bases and the J segment 8 bases; nucleotides outside the gene matches: 8. CDR3 sequence: CASSVDGDRVWGYTF. Written as DNA, the CDR3 is TGTGCCAGCAGCGTAGATGGGGACAGGGTTTGGGGCTACACCTTC. The full variable domain, rest sourced from reference TRBV9 and TRBJ1-2, is DSGVTQTPKHLITATGQRVTLRCSPRSGDLSVYWYQQSLDQGLQFLIQYYNGEERAKGNILERFSAQQFPDLHSELNLSSLELGDSALYFCASSVDGDRVWGYTFGSGTRLTVV.

J is TRBJ2-3 and V is TRBV20-1, with TRBD2 matching over 13 bases. J lost 8 bases, V lost 6 bases, and 11 bases had no gene match. This CDR3 has 15 residues. CDR1 is DFQATT, CDR2 SNEGSKA, per germline (reference sequence). For the CDR3, the DNA is TGCAGTGCCACCTCCGGACTAGCGGGAGCGGTTACGCAGTATTTT. Translated: CSATSGLAGAVTQYF.

This clonotype has a handful of counts. One base away lies a much larger clone, so this may be a sequencing read error. This chain uses TRBV6-5 with TRBJ1-1; unclear D gene. Trimming stripped 2 bases from V and 0 bases from J, with 4 bases between. Germline V gene sequence: CDR1 MNHEY, CDR2 SVGAGI. The CDR3 totals 13 residues. CDR3 DNA sequence: TGTGCCAGCAGTTACCAGGTGAACACTGAAGCTTTCTTT. It specifies CASSYQVNTEAFF.

The chain has TRBV11-3 and TRBJ2-3; D not resolved. Looked up from germline, CDR1 is SGHNT and CDR2 is YENEEA. The V end lost 1 base, the J end lost 3 bases, and 17 bases lay between the germline ends. CDR3 length: 17 amino acids. This CDR3 reads CASSLGVPGKGTDTQYF. CDR3 coding DNA: TGTGCCAGCAGCTTAGGAGTGCCCGGTAAGGGTACAGATACGCAGTATTTT.

The rearrangement joins TRBV19 to TRBJ2-1; TRBD1 agrees at 7 bases. With 6 bases clipped from V and 8 bases from J, the junction kept 10 bases outside the gene matches. CDR1 is LNHDA and CDR2 is SQIVND in the germline V gene (reference sequence). The CDR3 consists of 14 residues. The CDR3 region is CASSHLEGADEQFF. The CDR3 nucleotides read TGTGCCAGTAGCCACTTAGAGGGGGCGGATGAGCAGTTCTTC.

The chain joins TRBV7-6 to TRBJ1-5; maybe TRBD1 (6 bases). The V gene lost 1 base and the J gene lost 5 bases, with 12 bases spanning the gap. Germline V gene lookup returns CDR1 SGHVS and CDR2 FNYEAQ. The CDR3 runs to 15 residues. CDR3 sequence (DNA): TGTGCCAGCAGCTTAGAACAGGGTGGGGATCAGCCCCAGCATTTT. As protein: CASSLEQGGDQPQHF. The complete variable domain, with remaining parts taken from reference TRBV7-6 and TRBJ1-5, reads GAGVSQSPRYKVTKRGQDVALRCDPISGHVSLYWYRQALGQGPEFLTYFNYEAQQDKSGLPNDRFSAERPEGSISTLTIQRTEQRDSAMYRCASSLEQGGDQPQHFGDGTRLSIL.

The chain is built from TRBV25-1 and TRBJ2-5; D remains ambiguous. Germline values: CDR1 MGHDK, CDR2 SYGVNS. The CDR3 is 14 amino acids. With 2 bases removed from V and 4 bases from J, the gap between germline ends came to 11 bases. This CDR3 is CASSEGLDPETQYF. As DNA, the CDR3 is TGTGCCAGCAGTGAAGGGTTAGATCCAGAGACCCAGTACTTC.

V gene TRBV7-2 combines with J gene TRBJ2-4, with D perhaps TRBD1 or TRBD2 (5 bases each). The CDR3 has 17 amino acids. V lost 2 bases and J 6 bases, leaving 20 bases between the germline ends. Looked up from germline, CDR1 is SGHTA and CDR2 is FQGNSA. CDR3 nucleotide sequence: TGTGCCAGCAGCTTACATGCCGGGACGGTCTCTGGAAACATTCAGTACTTC. Protein: CASSLHAGTVSGNIQYF. The full variable domain, rest sourced from reference TRBV7-2 and TRBJ2-4, is GAGVSQSPSNKVTEKGKDVELRCDPISGHTALYWYRQSLGQGLEFLIYFQGNSAPDKSGLPSDRFSAERTGGSVSTLTIQRTQQEDSAVYLCASSLHAGTVSGNIQYFGAGTRLSVL.

The genes are TRBV7-3 and TRBJ1-1, with 7 bases that match TRBD1. With 5 bases clipped from V and 7 bases from J, the junction kept 7 bases outside the gene matches. The germline V gene has CDR1 SGHTA and CDR2 FQGTGA. The CDR3 loop spans 13 amino acids. DNA of the CDR3: TGTGCCAGCAGCCACGACAGGGCGAATGAAGCTTTCTTT. Amino acids: CASSHDRANEAFF.

The chain recombines TRBV2 with TRBJ2-5; D unresolved. Germline CDR1 is SNHLY and CDR2 is FYNNEI. The CDR3 sequence is 13 residues long. The V and J ends lost 5 bases and 3 bases respectively, with 10 bases between them. In nucleotides, the CDR3 is TGTGCCAGCAGTCTTGACGTGAAAGAGACCCAGTACTTC. As protein: CASSLDVKETQYF.

This clonotype has at least ten counts. The chain's CDR3 is CASSLVLAASTDTQYF. The CDR3 region has the DNA TGTGCCAGCAGCTTAGTACTAGCGGCATCCACAGATACGCAGTATTTT. The rearrangement links TRBV7-9 to TRBJ2-3; 8 nucleotides align to TRBD2. Germline trimming cut 1 base from V and 2 bases from J; bases unmatched to any gene: 5. Looked up from germline, CDR1 is SEHNR and CDR2 is FQNEAQ (reference sequence). The CDR3 totals 16 residues.

The chain links TRBV7-8 to TRBJ2-7, with D uncertain. CDR3 length equals 12 residues. Trimming removed 5 bases from V and 3 bases from J, with 8 bases in between. CDR1 is SGHVS, CDR2 FQNEAQ, per germline. CDR3 nucleotide sequence: TGTGCCAGCAGCGCCAACAGCTACGAGCAGTACTTC. It yields the protein CASSANSYEQYF.